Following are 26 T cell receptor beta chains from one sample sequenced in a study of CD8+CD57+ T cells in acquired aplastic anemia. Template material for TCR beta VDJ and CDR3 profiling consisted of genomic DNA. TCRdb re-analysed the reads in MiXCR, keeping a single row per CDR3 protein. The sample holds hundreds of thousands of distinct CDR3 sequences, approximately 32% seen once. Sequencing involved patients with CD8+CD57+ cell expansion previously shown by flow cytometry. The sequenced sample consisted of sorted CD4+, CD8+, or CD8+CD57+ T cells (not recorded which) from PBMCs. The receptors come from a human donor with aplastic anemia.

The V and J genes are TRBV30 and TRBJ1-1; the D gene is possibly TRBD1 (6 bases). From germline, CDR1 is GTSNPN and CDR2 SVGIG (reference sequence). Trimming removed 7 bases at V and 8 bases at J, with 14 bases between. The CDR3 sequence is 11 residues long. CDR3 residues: CASNPQGEAFF. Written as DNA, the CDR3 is TGTGCCTCGAACCCCCAGGGGGAAGCTTTCTTT.

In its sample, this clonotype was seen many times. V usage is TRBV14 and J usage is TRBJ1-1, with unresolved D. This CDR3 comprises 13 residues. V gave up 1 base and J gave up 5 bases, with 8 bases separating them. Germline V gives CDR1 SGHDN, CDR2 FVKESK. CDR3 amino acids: CASSQVWGTEAFF. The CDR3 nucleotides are TGTGCCAGCAGCCAAGTGTGGGGAACTGAAGCTTTCTTT.

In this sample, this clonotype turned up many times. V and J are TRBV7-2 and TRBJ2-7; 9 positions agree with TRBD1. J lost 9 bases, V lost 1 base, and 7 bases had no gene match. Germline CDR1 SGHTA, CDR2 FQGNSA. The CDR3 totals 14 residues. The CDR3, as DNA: TGTGCCAGCAGCTTAGGGGTCGGACAGGGGATGCAGTACTTC. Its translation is CASSLGVGQGMQYF. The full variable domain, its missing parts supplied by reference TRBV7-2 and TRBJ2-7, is GAGVSQSPSNKVTEKGKDVELRCDPISGHTALYWYRQSLGQGLEFLIYFQGNSAPDKSGLPSDRFSAERTGGSVSTLTIQRTQQEDSAVYLCASSLGVGQGMQYFGPGTRLTVT.

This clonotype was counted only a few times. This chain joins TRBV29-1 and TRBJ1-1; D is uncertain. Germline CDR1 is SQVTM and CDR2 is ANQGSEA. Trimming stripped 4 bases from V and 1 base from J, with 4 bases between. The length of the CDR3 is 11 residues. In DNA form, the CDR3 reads TGCAGCGTTGTAGCGAACACTGAAGCTTTCTTT. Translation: CSVVANTEAFF.

The CDR3 coding sequence is TGTGCCAGCAGTCCGATCCGTACGAGCTCCTACGAGCAGTACTTC. It translates to CASSPIRTSSYEQYF. This chain links TRBV2 with TRBJ2-7; the D is unclear. Germline V gene sequence: CDR1 SNHLY, CDR2 FYNNEI. Trimming shortened V by 5 bases and J by 0 bases, and 14 bases separated the two germline ends. CDR3 size: 15 residues.

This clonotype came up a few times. The DNA for the CDR3 is TGTGCCAGCAGCCTTCGGACAGGGGCCGGGGAGCTGTTTTTT. Translation: CASSLRTGAGELFF. The chain couples TRBV5-6 to TRBJ2-2; 9 nucleotides align to TRBD1. CDR3 length: 14 amino acids. V trimming: 4 bases; J trimming: 6 bases; junction bases outside the gene matches: 4. In germline, CDR1 is SGHDT, CDR2 YYEEEE.

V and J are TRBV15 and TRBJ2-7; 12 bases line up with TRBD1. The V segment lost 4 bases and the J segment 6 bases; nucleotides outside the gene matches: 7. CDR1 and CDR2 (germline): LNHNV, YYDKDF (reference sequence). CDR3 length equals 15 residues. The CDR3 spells CATSKPGQGALEQYF. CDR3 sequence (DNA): TGTGCCACCAGCAAACCGGGACAGGGGGCGCTCGAGCAGTACTTC.

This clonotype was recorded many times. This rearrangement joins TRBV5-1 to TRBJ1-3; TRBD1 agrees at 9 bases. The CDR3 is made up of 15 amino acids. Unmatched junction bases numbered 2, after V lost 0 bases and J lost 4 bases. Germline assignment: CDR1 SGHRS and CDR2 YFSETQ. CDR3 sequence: CASSLDRGLGNTIYF. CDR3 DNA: TGCGCCAGCAGCTTGGACAGGGGGCTCGGAAACACCATATATTTT.

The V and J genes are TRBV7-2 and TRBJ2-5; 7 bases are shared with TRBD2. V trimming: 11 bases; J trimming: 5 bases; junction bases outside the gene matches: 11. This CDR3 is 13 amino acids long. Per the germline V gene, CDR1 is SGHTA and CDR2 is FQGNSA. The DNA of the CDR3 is TGTGCCTGGAGTGTAGTGGGGGGGGAGACCCAGTACTTC. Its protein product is CAWSVVGGETQYF. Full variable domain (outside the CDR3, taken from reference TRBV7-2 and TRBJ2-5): GAGVSQSPSNKVTEKGKDVELRCDPISGHTALYWYRQSLGQGLEFLIYFQGNSAPDKSGLPSDRFSAERTGGSVSTLTIQRTQQEDSAVYLCAWSVVGGETQYFGPGTRLLVL.

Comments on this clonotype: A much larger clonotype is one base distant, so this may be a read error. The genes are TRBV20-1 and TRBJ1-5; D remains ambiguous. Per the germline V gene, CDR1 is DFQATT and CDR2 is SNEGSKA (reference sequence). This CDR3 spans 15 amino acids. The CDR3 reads CGARDRGWYNQPQHF. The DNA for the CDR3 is TGCGGTGCTAGAGATCGGGGATGGTACAATCAGCCCCAGCATTTT.

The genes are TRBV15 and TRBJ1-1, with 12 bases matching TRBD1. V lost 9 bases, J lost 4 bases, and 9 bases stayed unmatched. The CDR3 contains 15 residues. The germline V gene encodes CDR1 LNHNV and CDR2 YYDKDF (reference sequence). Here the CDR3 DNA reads TGTGCCACTAACCGGGACAGGGGGCGCGGCACTGAAGCTTTCTTT. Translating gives CATNRDRGRGTEAFF.

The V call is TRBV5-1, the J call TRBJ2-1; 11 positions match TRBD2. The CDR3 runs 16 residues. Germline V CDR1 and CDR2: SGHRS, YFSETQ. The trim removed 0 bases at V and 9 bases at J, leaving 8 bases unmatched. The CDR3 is CASSLVVAGGPTEQFF. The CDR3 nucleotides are TGCGCCAGCAGCTTGGTAGTAGCGGGGGGGCCGACTGAGCAGTTCTTC.

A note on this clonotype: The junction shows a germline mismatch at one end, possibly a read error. The CDR3 nucleotides are TGTGCCAGCAGTTCCCCAGGGAGGGGCTCGGATGGCTACACCTTC. The encoded protein is CASSSPGRGSDGYTF. The V and J genes are TRBV10-3 and TRBJ1-2; TRBD1 is a possible D gene (5 bases). The CDR3 covers 15 residues. In germline, CDR1 is ENHRY, CDR2 SYGVKD.

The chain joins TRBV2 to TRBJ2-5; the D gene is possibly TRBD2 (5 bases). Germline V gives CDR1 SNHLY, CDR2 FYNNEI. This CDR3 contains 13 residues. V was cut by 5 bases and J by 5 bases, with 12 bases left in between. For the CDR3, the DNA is TGTGCCAGCAGTTCCAGGAGGTCCGAGACCCAGTACTTC. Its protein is CASSSRRSETQYF.

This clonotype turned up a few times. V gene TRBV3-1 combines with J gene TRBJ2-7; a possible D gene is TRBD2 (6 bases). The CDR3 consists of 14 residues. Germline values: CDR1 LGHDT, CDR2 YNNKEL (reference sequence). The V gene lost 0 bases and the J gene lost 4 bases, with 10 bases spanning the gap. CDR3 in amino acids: CASSQEGLLYEQYF. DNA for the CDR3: TGTGCCAGCAGCCAAGAAGGACTACTTTACGAGCAGTACTTC.

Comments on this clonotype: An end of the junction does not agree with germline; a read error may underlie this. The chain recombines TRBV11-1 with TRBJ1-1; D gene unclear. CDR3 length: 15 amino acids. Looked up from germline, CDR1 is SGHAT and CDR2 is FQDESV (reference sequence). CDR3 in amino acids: CACSLAAQVGTEAFF. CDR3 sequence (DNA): TGTGCCTGCAGCTTAGCGGCTCAGGTGGGAACTGAAGCTTTCTTT.

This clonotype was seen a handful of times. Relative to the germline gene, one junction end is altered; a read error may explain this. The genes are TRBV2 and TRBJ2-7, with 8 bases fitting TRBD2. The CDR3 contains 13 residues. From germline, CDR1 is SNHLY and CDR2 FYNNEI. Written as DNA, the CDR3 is TGTGTCAGCAGTGATGACGGGGGGGGGGAGCAGTACTTC. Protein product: CVSSDDGGGEQYF.

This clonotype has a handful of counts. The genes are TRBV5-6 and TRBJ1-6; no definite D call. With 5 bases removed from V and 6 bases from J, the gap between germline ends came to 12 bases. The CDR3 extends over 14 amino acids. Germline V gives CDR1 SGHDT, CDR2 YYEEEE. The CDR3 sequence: CASRKLDRNSPLHF. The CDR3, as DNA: TGTGCCAGCAGAAAGTTAGACCGTAATTCACCCCTCCACTTT.

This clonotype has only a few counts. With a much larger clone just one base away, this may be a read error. The CDR3 region is CATSDSTSTQYNEQFF. In DNA form, the CDR3 reads TGTGCCACCAGTGATTCGACTAGCACCCAGTACAATGAGCAGTTCTTC. The chain is built from TRBV24-1 and TRBJ2-1, with 7 nucleotides matching TRBD2. After removal of 2 bases from V and 4 bases from J, the junction contained 7 bases not matched to a gene. The CDR3 spans 16 residues. Germline V gene sequence: CDR1 KGHDR, CDR2 SFDVKD.

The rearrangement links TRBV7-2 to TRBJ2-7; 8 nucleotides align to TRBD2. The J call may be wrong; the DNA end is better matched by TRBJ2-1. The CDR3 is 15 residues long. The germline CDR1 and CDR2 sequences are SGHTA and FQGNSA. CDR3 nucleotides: TGTGCCAGCAGTCGCGGGGGGCTAGGGGACAATGAGCAGTTCTTC. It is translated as CASSRGGLGDNEQFF.

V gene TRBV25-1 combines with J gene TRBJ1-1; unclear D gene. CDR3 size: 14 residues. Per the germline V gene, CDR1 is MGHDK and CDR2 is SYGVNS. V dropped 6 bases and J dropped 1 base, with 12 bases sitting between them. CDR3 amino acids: CASSVSHRNTEAFF. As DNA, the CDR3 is TGTGCCAGCAGCGTATCCCACAGGAACACTGAAGCTTTCTTT.

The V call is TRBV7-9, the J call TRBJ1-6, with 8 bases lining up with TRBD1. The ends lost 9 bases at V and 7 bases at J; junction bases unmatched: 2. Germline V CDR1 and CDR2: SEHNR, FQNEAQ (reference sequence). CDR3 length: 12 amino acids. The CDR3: CARQGVNSPLHF. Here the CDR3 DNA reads TGTGCCAGACAGGGGGTGAATTCACCCCTCCACTTT.

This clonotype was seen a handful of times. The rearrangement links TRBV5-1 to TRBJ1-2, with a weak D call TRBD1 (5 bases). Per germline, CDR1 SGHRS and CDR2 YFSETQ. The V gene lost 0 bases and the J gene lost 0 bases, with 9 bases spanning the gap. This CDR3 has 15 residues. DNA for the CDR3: TGCGCCAGCAGCTTGGGGGGACGGACTAACTATGGCTACACCTTC. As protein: CASSLGGRTNYGYTF.

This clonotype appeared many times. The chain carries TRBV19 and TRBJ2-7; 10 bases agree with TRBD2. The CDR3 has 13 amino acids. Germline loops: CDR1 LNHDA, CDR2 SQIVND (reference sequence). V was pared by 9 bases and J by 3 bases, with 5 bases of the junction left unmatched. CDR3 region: CASSLAGGYEQYF. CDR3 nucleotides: TGTGCCAGCAGCTTAGCGGGAGGCTACGAGCAGTACTTC.

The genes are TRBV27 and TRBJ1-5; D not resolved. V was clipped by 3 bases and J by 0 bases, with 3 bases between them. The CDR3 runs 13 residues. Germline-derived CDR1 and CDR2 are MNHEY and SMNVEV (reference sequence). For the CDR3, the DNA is TGTGCCAGCAGTTTTTTTAGCAATCAGCCCCAGCATTTT. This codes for CASSFFSNQPQHF.

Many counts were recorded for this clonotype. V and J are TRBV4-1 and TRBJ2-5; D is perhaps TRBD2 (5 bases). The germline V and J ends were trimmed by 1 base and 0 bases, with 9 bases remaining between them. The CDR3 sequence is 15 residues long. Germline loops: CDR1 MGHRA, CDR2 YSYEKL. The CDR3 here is CASSQGGLDQETQYF. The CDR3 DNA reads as TGCGCCAGCAGCCAAGGAGGGCTAGACCAAGAGACCCAGTACTTC.